Listed below are T cell receptor beta chains from one sample, sequenced in a study of blood T cell repertoires in COVID-19. TCRdb's copy holds only in-frame clones and misses some; the assay was immunoSEQ multiplex PCR. The data contain some 330,000 clones, 87% of them singletons. The specimen was PBMCs or T cells enriched from blood (not recorded which). These receptors were obtained from a man aged 35 to 55 in a cohort exposed to, infected with or recovered from COVID-19 (not recorded which). Each CDR3 is given with its conserved first and last residue. The order of the fields is clone size, D gene, J gene, V gene, CDR3 protein, CDR3 DNA. A D gene is named only where the DNA matches it firmly. For some rows the clone size is stated as once, few or many, or as a class when expanded; others skip it.

>-|-|TRBJ1-2|TRBV28
CASSLSGHPNYGYTF
TGTGCCAGCAGTCTTTCGGGACACCCTAACTATGGCTACACCTTC
>-|TRBD1|TRBJ1-2|TRBV18
CASSPSGGGYGYTF
TGTGCCAGCTCACCATCAGGGGGCGGCTATGGCTACACCTTC
>-|-|TRBJ1-3|TRBV11-2
CASSLAGYSDTIYF
TGTGCCAGCAGCTTAGCCGGGTATAGTGACACCATATATTTT
>-|-|TRBJ2-7|TRBV5-4
CASSLGGAGISYEQYF
TGTGCCAGCAGCTTGGGGGGCGCAGGAATCTCCTACGAGCAGTACTTC
>-|TRBD2|TRBJ2-1|TRBV10-2
CASKQTSGNTYNEQFF
TGCGCCAGCAAACAAACTAGCGGGAATACCTACAATGAGCAGTTCTTC
>-|TRBD2|TRBJ2-1|TRBV4-1
CASSQIGGDEQFF
TGCGCCAGCAGCCAAATCGGGGGGGATGAGCAGTTCTTC
>-|TRBD1|TRBJ2-2|TRBV4-1
CASSQTGEGKKGELFF
TGCGCCAGCAGCCAAACAGGGGAAGGAAAAAAAGGGGAGCTGTTTTTT
>-|-|TRBJ2-6|TRBV19
CASSKEAGAGFSGANVLTF
TGTGCCAGTAGCAAAGAGGCGGGCGCAGGTTTCTCTGGGGCCAACGTCCTGACTTTC
>-|TRBD1|TRBJ2-7|TRBV19
CASSPDRDYEQYF
TGTGCCAGTAGTCCCGACAGGGACTACGAGCAGTACTTC
>-|-|TRBJ1-3|TRBV19
CASSIDGRTVSGNTIYF
TGTGCCAGTAGTATAGATGGAAGGACAGTTTCTGGAAACACCATATATTTT
>-|TRBD1|TRBJ1-2|TRBV27
CASSYRGGYTF
TGTGCCAGCAGTTACAGGGGTGGCTACACCTTC
>few|-|TRBJ2-7|TRBV18
CASSPYEDYEQYF
TGTGCCAGCTCACCCTACGAGGACTACGAGCAGTACTTC
>-|-|TRBJ1-6|TRBV2
CASSAGVNSPLHF
TGTGCCAGCAGTGCCGGGGTAAATTCACCCCTCCACTTT
>-|TRBD1|TRBJ1-5|TRBV10-2
CASSSGGQGWQPQHF
TGCGCCAGCAGTTCGGGGGGACAGGGGTGGCAGCCCCAGCATTTT
>-|-|TRBJ1-2|TRBV12-5
CASGTIDYGYTF
TGTGCTAGTGGCACGATAGACTATGGCTACACCTTC
>once|TRBD2|TRBJ2-5|TRBV7-9
CASSLEGAGGGETQYF
TGTGCCAGCAGCTTAGAGGGAGCGGGAGGCGGGGAGACCCAGTACTTC
>-|TRBD1|TRBJ1-2|TRBV30
CAWSPGQDLGYTF
TGTGCCTGGAGTCCGGGACAGGACCTTGGCTACACCTTC
>-|TRBD2|TRBJ2-1|TRBV28
CATPFGRAYNEQFF
TGTGCCACCCCTTTCGGGAGGGCCTACAATGAGCAGTTCTTC
>-|-|TRBJ1-1|TRBV2
CASRVQQANTEAFF
TGTGCCAGCAGGGTACAGCAAGCTAACACTGAAGCTTTCTTT
>-|TRBD2|TRBJ2-1|TRBV15
CATRRPGLVNEQFF
TGTGCCACCAGACGACCGGGACTAGTGAATGAGCAGTTCTTC
>-|-|TRBJ1-4|TRBV6-5
CATRPGFTNEKLFF
TGTGCCACGAGACCGGGTTTCACTAATGAAAAACTGTTTTTT
>-|-|TRBJ1-1|TRBV27
CASSLPDSPMNTEAFF
TGTGCCAGCAGTTTACCCGACAGCCCCATGAACACTGAAGCTTTCTTT
>-|-|TRBJ2-2|TRBV7-9
CAGAVAGNTGELFF
TGTGCCGGGGCAGTTGCCGGCAACACCGGGGAGCTGTTTTTT
>-|TRBD2|TRBJ2-2|TRBV7-3
CASSRTSGRGTGELFF
TGTGCCAGCAGCCGGACTAGCGGGAGGGGGACCGGGGAGCTGTTTTTT
>-|-|TRBJ1-2|TRBV11-2
CASSLDRGQLYGYTF
TGTGCCAGCAGCTTAGATCGTGGACAGCTTTATGGCTACACCTTC
>-|TRBD1|TRBJ1-4|TRBV27
CASSSDRGRVRCLTNEKLFF
TGTGCCAGCAGTTCCGACAGGGGGCGCGTTAGATGTCTGACTAATGAAAAACTGTTTTTT
>-|-|TRBJ2-7|TRBV18
CASSPFDGLSYEQYF
TGTGCCAGCTCACCATTCGATGGCCTCTCCTACGAGCAGTACTTC
>-|-|TRBJ1-2|TRBV6-5
CASSLDTGGYGYTF
TGTGCCAGCAGTCTAGACACGGGAGGCTATGGCTACACCTTC
>-|TRBD1|TRBJ1-6|TRBV3-1/TRBV3-2
CASSQVTGFTSPLHF
TGTGCCAGCAGCCAAGTGACAGGGTTTACTTCACCCCTCCACTTT
>few|-|TRBJ1-3|TRBV7-8
CASSLRNRFTSGNTIYF
TGTGCCAGCAGCTTACGTAACAGGTTTACCTCTGGAAACACCATATATTTT
>once|TRBD1|TRBJ1-5|TRBV19
CASSLTGGMKQPQHF
TGTGCCAGTAGTTTGACAGGGGGTATGAAACAGCCCCAGCATTTT
>-|-|TRBJ2-2|TRBV18
CASSRAEANTGELFF
TGTGCCAGCTCAAGGGCGGAGGCTAACACCGGGGAGCTGTTTTTT
>-|-|TRBJ1-5|TRBV30
CAWTQGGQPQHF
TGTGCCTGGACCCAGGGAGGTCAGCCCCAGCATTTT
>-|TRBD1|TRBJ1-1|TRBV19
CASSRGQGPEAFF
TGTGCCAGTAGTAGAGGACAGGGTCCTGAAGCTTTCTTT
>-|-|TRBJ2-1|TRBV28
CASRNLVQFNEQFF
TGTGCCAGCCGCAACCTAGTCCAATTCAATGAGCAGTTCTTC
>large|TRBD1|TRBJ1-5|TRBV5-5
CASSWGQGEGQPQHF
TGTGCCAGCAGCTGGGGACAGGGGGAAGGTCAGCCCCAGCATTTT
>-|TRBD1|TRBJ2-1|TRBV5-4
CASSLGTRTGNNEQFF
TGTGCCAGCAGCTTGGGTACCCGGACAGGAAACAATGAGCAGTTCTTC
>-|TRBD1|TRBJ1-1|TRBV28
CASSAGGAKSTEAFF
TGTGCCAGCAGTGCAGGGGGCGCGAAGAGCACTGAAGCTTTCTTT
>-|-|TRBJ2-7|TRBV7-2
CASSLAGGPAREQYF
TGTGCCAGCAGCTTAGCGGGAGGCCCCGCTAGGGAGCAGTACTTC
>-|-|TRBJ2-7|TRBV5-1
CASSLGDNYEQYF
TGCGCCAGCAGCTTGGGAGACAACTACGAGCAGTACTTC
>-|TRBD1|TRBJ1-3|TRBV28
CASSSHRGIGNTIYF
TGTGCCAGCAGTTCCCACAGGGGGATCGGAAACACCATATATTTT
>-|TRBD2|TRBJ2-1|TRBV2
CASRPGLAANEQFF
TGTGCCAGCAGGCCGGGACTAGCGGCGAATGAGCAGTTCTTC
>-|-|TRBJ2-1|TRBV30
CASGLDEQFF
TGTGCCTCGGGCCTCGATGAGCAGTTCTTC
>-|-|TRBJ2-6|TRBV7-2
CASSATGSGANVLTF
TGTGCCAGCAGCGCCACAGGCTCTGGGGCCAACGTCCTGACTTTC
>-|-|TRBJ1-1|TRBV6-1
CASSEPVLTEAFF
TGTGCCAGCAGTGAGCCGGTATTGACTGAAGCTTTCTTT
>-|-|TRBJ1-6|TRBV5-4
CASSLVQGTVNSPLHF
TGTGCCAGCAGCTTGGTCCAGGGAACCGTTAATTCACCCCTCCACTTT
>-|-|TRBJ1-2|TRBV19
CASSSPDRANYGYTF
TGTGCCAGTAGTTCCCCGGACAGAGCTAACTATGGCTACACCTTC
>once|TRBD1|TRBJ1-2|TRBV5-1
CASSLGQGNGYTF
TGCGCCAGCAGCTTGGGACAGGGGAATGGCTACACCTTC
>-|TRBD1|TRBJ1-1|TRBV30
CAWRGQGVSEAFF
TGTGCCTGGAGGGGACAGGGTGTGTCTGAAGCTTTCTTT
>few|-|TRBJ2-2|TRBV5-1
CASSLLAEVTGELFF
TGCGCCAGCAGCTTGTTAGCGGAAGTCACCGGGGAGCTGTTTTTT
>-|TRBD1|TRBJ1-1|TRBV5-4
CASSRGQRNTEAFF
TGTGCCAGCAGCCGGGGACAGAGGAACACTGAAGCTTTCTTT
>-|TRBD1|TRBJ1-4|TRBV7-9
CASSHLQGAIATNEKLFF
TGTGCCAGCAGTCACCTACAGGGGGCTATCGCAACTAATGAAAAACTGTTTTTT
>-|-|TRBJ2-2|TRBV19
CASSIDPASGVTGELFF
TGTGCCAGTAGTATAGACCCGGCGAGCGGAGTCACCGGGGAGCTGTTTTTT
>-|-|TRBJ2-1|TRBV24-1
CATSPRGDEQFF
TGTGCCACCAGCCCTAGAGGCGATGAGCAGTTCTTC
>-|TRBD2|TRBJ2-3|TRBV10-3
CAISPGLAGGPDTQYF
TGTGCCATCAGTCCGGGACTAGCGGGAGGACCAGATACGCAGTATTTT
>-|-|TRBJ1-1|TRBV7-9
CASSWGSVNTEAFF
TGTGCCAGCAGCTGGGGCAGCGTGAACACTGAAGCTTTCTTT
>-|-|TRBJ1-3|TRBV3-1/TRBV3-2
CASSVERTASGNTIYF
TGTGCCAGCAGCGTGGAAAGGACAGCTTCTGGAAACACCATATATTTT
>-|-|TRBJ2-7|TRBV27
CASRASHEQYF
TGTGCCAGCAGGGCTAGCCACGAGCAGTACTTC